This T cell receptor beta chain derives from a study of breast tumors, draining lymph nodes, adjacent tissues. Study results and limitations: Findings are consistent with lymph node origin and intratumoral expansion of most tumor T cells. Tumors had less TCR diversity than lymph nodes, more than nontumor tissue.

The lymph nodes were axillary draining lymph nodes from breast cancer patients. Worth noting for this clonotype: The antigen is undetermined. One base away lies a much larger clone, so this may be a sequencing read error.

From the multiplex PCR reads, TCRdb called clonotypes with MiXCR, one entry per CDR3 protein. The data contain fewer than 200,000 distinct CDR3 sequences, 25% to 40% of them singletons. The CDR3 is 12 residues long. The V gene lost 4 bases and the J gene lost 9 bases, with 11 bases spanning the gap. CDR1 and CDR2 (germline): SGHNT, YYREEE (reference sequence). The genes are TRBV5-4 and TRBJ2-1; TRBD1 or TRBD2 may be the D gene (6 bases each). Material: axillary lymph node tissue. This receptor was taken from a female donor with breast cancer. Some clones in this sample may be carry-over from other donors' samples. The CDR3 loop is CASSHGGTEQFF. CDR3 DNA sequence: TGTGCCAGCAGCCACGGGGGCACTGAGCAGTTCTTC.